This is a list of T cell receptor beta chains from one sample in a study of blood T cells in healthy people across ages. Each CDR3 protein gets one entry after TCRdb re-called the 5' RACE reads with MiXCR. The sample lists 980,000 or so distinct CDR3 sequences, around 48% occurring once. Sequenced: blood. These receptors were collected from a man aged 30 to 39 in good health. CDR3s include the opening cysteine and the closing phenylalanine or tryptophan. A D gene is named only where the DNA matches it firmly.

d_call v_call cdr3_aa
- TRBV5-6 CASSLPVSPYGYTF
TRBD2 TRBV7-9 CASSLTSGGPRLDTQYF
TRBD1 TRBV29-1 CSVDDRDRANTGELFF
TRBD1 TRBV2 CAGSERPGQQETQYF
- TRBV20-1 CSARRIGPIHNEQFF
TRBD1 TRBV6-2/TRBV6-3 CATLRGQGSYEQYF
TRBD1 TRBV20-1 CSARYRDRGLNTEAFF
TRBD1 TRBV3-1 CASSQEKGQSETQYF
- TRBV9 CASSVGGGAPYEQYF
TRBD2 TRBV20-1 CSAKPIAGNSGELFF
- TRBV20-1 CSAERSGTDTQYF
- TRBV20-1 CSARFSSRVNTEAFF
TRBD2 TRBV14 CASSPWRGTDTQYF